A single sample gave rise to the 24 T cell receptor beta chains below, sequenced in a study of OX40 agonist ivuxolimab in advanced cancers. Clones were sequenced by immunoSEQ multiplex PCR, and TCRdb holds only the in-frame ones, with some missing. The table lists 62,000 or so clones, approximately 86% of them singletons. The sample here was CD4+ or CD8+ T cells sorted from blood, taken in a trial of the OX40 agonist ivuxolimab. The receptors shown here come from an adult with an advanced solid tumor such as melanoma, head and neck, liver or kidney cancer.

The chain is built from TRBV19 and TRBJ2-5; no reliable D call. Judging by the DNA end, TRBJ2-7 fits better; the J call may be wrong. Germline V gene lookup returns CDR1 LNHDA and CDR2 SQIVND (reference sequence). The CDR3 has 14 amino acids. The CDR3, as DNA: TGTGCCAGTAGTATAGACATTATTTCCTACGAGCAGTACTTC. Translated: CASSIDIISYEQYF.

The rearrangement joins TRBV9 to TRBJ1-4; no firm D call. Germline values: CDR1 SGDLS, CDR2 YYNGEE. This CDR3 has 15 residues. Trimming pared 3 bases from V and 8 bases from J, leaving 17 bases between. The CDR3 is CASSALREGGEKLFF. CDR3 nucleotide sequence: TGTGCCAGCAGCGCCCTCCGGGAGGGAGGAGAAAAACTGTTTTTT. The whole variable domain, remainder taken from reference TRBV9 and TRBJ1-4, is DSGVTQTPKHLITATGQRVTLRCSPRSGDLSVYWYQQSLDQGLQFLIQYYNGEERAKGNILERFSAQQFPDLHSELNLSSLELGDSALYFCASSALREGGEKLFFGSGTQLSVL.

This clone has just one count. CDR3 DNA: TGTGCCAGCAGGGACAGCTATAGCAATCAGCCCCAGCATTTT. Translating it yields CASRDSYSNQPQHF. The J gene is TRBJ1-5, the V gene TRBV6-5; possibly TRBD1 for D (6 bases). Per the germline V gene, CDR1 is MNHEY and CDR2 is SVGAGI. The V and J ends lost 6 bases and 0 bases respectively, with 9 bases between them. This CDR3 region has 14 residues.

The chain links TRBV23-1 to TRBJ2-5; D may match TRBD1 or TRBD2 (5 bases each). TRBV23-1 is designated an ORF whose function remains uncertain. The CDR3 contains 15 residues. V was clipped by 6 bases and J by 4 bases, with 18 bases between them. CDR3 in amino acids: CASSPEGQVGETQYF. The CDR3 DNA sequence: TGCGCCAGCAGCCCCGAGGGGCAGGTCGGAGAGACCCAGTACTTC.

V gene TRBV2 combines with J gene TRBJ2-5; D is possibly TRBD1 (6 bases). Per the germline V gene, CDR1 is SNHLY and CDR2 is FYNNEI. Trimming pared 2 bases from V and 4 bases from J, leaving 14 bases between. The CDR3 is made up of 15 amino acids. CDR3 sequence: CASSESWGRGETQYF. The CDR3 nucleotides are TGTGCCAGCAGTGAAAGCTGGGGGCGAGGAGAGACCCAGTACTTC.

The chain uses TRBV5-4 and TRBJ1-1; D unresolved. V was trimmed by 4 bases and J by 10 bases, leaving 20 bases between them. Germline V gives CDR1 SGHNT, CDR2 YYREEE (reference sequence). The CDR3 covers 14 residues. The CDR3 nucleotides read TGTGCCAGCAGCATAGGAGGGAGCCTTAGTTTAGCTTTCTTT. Amino acid sequence: CASSIGGSLSLAFF.

J is TRBJ2-7 and V is TRBV18; 7 bases are shared with TRBD1. Trimming removed 3 bases from V and 0 bases from J; junction bases left unmatched: 5. This CDR3 is built from 15 residues. Germline lookup yields CDR1 KGHSH and CDR2 LQKENI. The CDR3 sequence: CASSPQTGSSYEQYF. The CDR3 DNA is TGTGCCAGCTCACCCCAGACAGGGAGCTCCTACGAGCAGTACTTC. The full variable domain, rest sourced from reference TRBV18 and TRBJ2-7, is NAGVMQNPRHLVRRRGQEARLRCSPMKGHSHVYWYRQLPEEGLKFMVYLQKENIIDESGMPKERFSAEFPKEGPSILRIQQVVRGDSAAYFCASSPQTGSSYEQYFGPGTRLTVT.

The chain has TRBV9 and TRBJ2-1; 8 nucleotides agree with TRBD2. CDR3 length: 18 amino acids. With 0 bases clipped from V and 10 bases from J, the junction kept 18 bases outside the gene matches. In germline, CDR1 is SGDLS, CDR2 YYNGEE. The CDR3: CASSVDDREGLLRQEQFF. In DNA, the CDR3 is TGTGCCAGCAGCGTAGACGATCGGGAGGGCCTTTTACGGCAGGAGCAGTTCTTC.

This clone showed up just a few times. Germline and junction disagree at one end, which may indicate a read error. The J gene is TRBJ2-1, the V gene TRBV7-9; TRBD1 or TRBD2 may be the D gene (5 bases each). The CDR3 is made up of 14 amino acids. CDR1 SEHNR and CDR2 FQNEAQ come from the germline V gene (reference sequence). The CDR3 sequence: CASSLANTGTSPLF. CDR3 nucleotide sequence: TGTGCCAGCAGCTTAGCCAATACCGGGACCTCGCCCCTCTTC. Looking up the rest from reference TRBV7-9 and TRBJ2-1 gives the full variable domain: DTGVSQNPRHKITKRGQNVTFRCDPISEHNRLYWYRQTLGQGPEFLTYFQNEAQLEKSRLLSDRFSAERPKGSFSTLEIQRTEQGDSAMYLCASSLANTGTSPLFGPGTRLTVL.

This CDR3 reads CASSQLTNEKLFF. In nucleotides, the CDR3 is TGTGCCAGCAGCCAACTAACTAATGAAAAACTGTTTTTT. The chain is built from TRBV27 and TRBJ1-4; D is undetermined. V lost 6 bases to trimming and J lost 1 base, with 6 bases between them. CDR1 and CDR2 (germline): MNHEY, SMNVEV (reference sequence). The CDR3 length is 13 residues.

The rearrangement joins TRBV7-2 to TRBJ2-3, with D possibly being TRBD2 (5 bases). Trimming took off 1 base at V and 4 bases at J, with 15 bases between the two ends. Germline CDR1 SGHTA, CDR2 FQGNSA. The CDR3 covers 16 residues. DNA for the CDR3: TGTGCCAGCAGCTTAGGCCAGACTACGCCAGCAGATACGCAGTATTTT. It specifies CASSLGQTTPADTQYF.

The rearrangement uses TRBV13 and TRBJ1-1; D remains unclear. V was trimmed by 5 bases and J by 4 bases, leaving 14 bases between them. Looked up from germline, CDR1 is PRHDT and CDR2 is FYEKMQ (reference sequence). The CDR3 covers 14 residues. CDR3 nucleotide sequence: TGTGCCAGCAGCCTGGGAATTGGCGGCACTGAAGCTTTCTTT. Encoded protein: CASSLGIGGTEAFF. The complete variable domain, with remaining parts taken from reference TRBV13 and TRBJ1-1, reads AAGVIQSPRHLIKEKRETATLKCYPIPRHDTVYWYQQGPGQDPQFLISFYEKMQSDKGSIPDRFSAQQFSDYHSELNMSSLELGDSALYFCASSLGIGGTEAFFGQGTRLTVV.

The gene calls are TRBV19 and TRBJ2-5; 7 bases align to TRBD1. CDR3 size: 15 residues. Germline V gives CDR1 LNHDA, CDR2 SQIVND (reference sequence). The ends lost 6 bases at V and 4 bases at J; junction bases unmatched: 11. In nucleotides, the CDR3 is TGTGCCAGTAGCAGCTTCCGAGGGGGCAGAGAGACCCAGTACTTC. Protein: CASSSFRGGRETQYF. Full variable domain (remainder filled in from reference TRBV19 and TRBJ2-5): DGGITQSPKYLFRKEGQNVTLSCEQNLNHDAMYWYRQDPGQGLRLIYYSQIVNDFQKGDIAEGYSVSREKKESFPLTVTSAQKNPTAFYLCASSSFRGGRETQYFGPGTRLLVL.

The rearrangement joins TRBV20-1 to TRBJ2-3, with D possibly matching TRBD1 (5 bases). Germline CDR1 and CDR2: DFQATT and SNEGSKA (reference sequence). CDR3 length: 11 residues. Trimming took 8 bases from V and 7 from J, leaving 13 bases between them. The CDR3 reads CSRGRGNTQYF. The DNA of the CDR3 is TGCAGTAGGGGCCGCGGAAATACGCAGTATTTT.

V gene TRBV19 combines with J gene TRBJ1-5; no clear D. The CDR3 spans 13 residues. V gave up 5 bases and J gave up 7 bases, with 12 bases separating them. The V gene's germline CDR1 is LNHDA and CDR2 SQIVND (reference sequence). The CDR3 region is CASSSEFYQPQHF. DNA for the CDR3: TGTGCCAGTAGTTCGGAGTTCTACCAGCCCCAGCATTTT.

This clone was counted a single time. This sequence joins TRBV7-2 and TRBJ1-5; D is ambiguous. Trimming cost V 5 bases and J 11 bases, with 22 bases left between them. The CDR3 contains 15 residues. Germline values: CDR1 SGHTA, CDR2 FQGNSA. The CDR3 is CASSRSGEGRAAQHF. The CDR3 DNA reads as TGTGCCAGCAGCCGTTCCGGGGAGGGTCGGGCAGCCCAGCATTTT. Full variable domain (missing parts from reference TRBV7-2 and TRBJ1-5): GAGVSQSPSNKVTEKGKDVELRCDPISGHTALYWYRQSLGQGLEFLIYFQGNSAPDKSGLPSDRFSAERTGGSVSTLTIQRTQQEDSAVYLCASSRSGEGRAAQHFGDGTRLSIL.

The J gene is TRBJ1-1, the V gene TRBV6-1, with D tentatively TRBD1 (5 bases). Germline V gene sequence: CDR1 MNHNS, CDR2 SASEGT. Deletions cut 11 bases from V and 1 base from J, with 17 bases between. The CDR3 totals 14 residues. CDR3 in amino acids: CASHRSTANTEAFF. The CDR3 DNA reads as TGTGCCTCCCACCGGTCGACAGCGAACACTGAAGCTTTCTTT.

The chain employs TRBV2 and TRBJ1-4, with no clear D. Between the trimmed V and J ends, which lost 5 bases and 5 bases, there was a span of 9 bases. The CDR3 has 13 amino acids. Germline CDR1 and CDR2: SNHLY and FYNNEI. The CDR3 spells CASSLNHNEKLFF. CDR3 sequence (DNA): TGTGCCAGCAGTTTGAATCACAATGAAAAACTGTTTTTT.

The V gene is TRBV11-2, the J gene TRBJ1-4; D not resolved. V was pared by 6 bases and J by 4 bases, with 9 bases between. Germline CDR1 reads SGHAT; CDR2 reads FQNNGV. This CDR3 has 13 residues. Here the CDR3 DNA reads TGTGCCAGCAGGAGAGGAAATAATGAAAAACTGTTTTTT. This codes for CASRRGNNEKLFF.

This rearrangement joins TRBV5-5 to TRBJ2-1, with a possible D match to TRBD2 (6 bases). Germline V gene data show CDR1 as SGHKS and CDR2 as YYEKEE (reference sequence). V was trimmed by 2 bases and J by 4 bases, leaving 13 bases between them. This CDR3 has 15 residues. The CDR3 region is CASSFGGIYYNEQFF. DNA of the CDR3: TGTGCCAGCAGCTTCGGCGGGATCTATTACAATGAGCAGTTCTTC.

The genes are TRBV4-1 and TRBJ1-3, with D unclear. The CDR3 extends over 15 amino acids. V lost 0 bases to trimming and J lost 1 base, with 7 bases between them. The V gene's germline CDR1 is MGHRA and CDR2 YSYEKL. The CDR3 DNA is TGCGCCAGCAGCCAAGATATAGGTTCTGGAAACACCATATATTTT. It specifies CASSQDIGSGNTIYF.

The chain employs TRBV4-1 and TRBJ1-1, with a tentative D call TRBD1 (5 bases). Trimming took off 0 bases at V and 6 bases at J, with 14 bases between the two ends. The CDR3 runs 15 residues. Germline V lookup: CDR1 MGHRA, CDR2 YSYEKL. CDR3 residues: CASSQDTRREAEAFF. The CDR3, as DNA: TGCGCCAGCAGCCAAGATACGCGCAGGGAGGCTGAAGCTTTCTTT.

The V call is TRBV7-2, the J call TRBJ1-2, with 7 nucleotides matching TRBD1. This CDR3 contains 15 residues. Germline CDR1 SGHTA, CDR2 FQGNSA. The ends lost 3 bases at V and 1 base at J; junction bases unmatched: 5. The CDR3 DNA is TGTGCCAGCAGCTTCTCCGGGACAGATAACTATGGCTACACCTTC. Residues: CASSFSGTDNYGYTF.

The chain carries TRBV5-3 and TRBJ1-1; no clear D gene. TRBV5-3 falls under the ORF class, with uncertain function. The ends were cut back, 1 base at V and 10 bases at J, with 14 bases in the middle. The CDR3 runs to 13 residues. CDR3 in amino acids: CARSLWRRAGAFF. CDR3 sequence (DNA): TGTGCCAGAAGCTTGTGGAGAAGGGCTGGAGCTTTCTTT.